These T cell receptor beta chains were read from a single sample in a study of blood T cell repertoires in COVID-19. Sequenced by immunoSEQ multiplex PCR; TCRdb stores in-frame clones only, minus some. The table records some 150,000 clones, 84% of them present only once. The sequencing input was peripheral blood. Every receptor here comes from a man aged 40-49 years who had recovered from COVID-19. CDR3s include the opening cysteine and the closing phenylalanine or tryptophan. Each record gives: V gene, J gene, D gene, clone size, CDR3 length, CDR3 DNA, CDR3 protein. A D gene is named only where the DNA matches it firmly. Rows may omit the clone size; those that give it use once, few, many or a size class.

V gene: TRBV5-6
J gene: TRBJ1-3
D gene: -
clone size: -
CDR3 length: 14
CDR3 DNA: TGTGCCAGCAGCTTGGGTTCAATGGGAAACACCATATATTTT
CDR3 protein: CASSLGSMGNTIYF

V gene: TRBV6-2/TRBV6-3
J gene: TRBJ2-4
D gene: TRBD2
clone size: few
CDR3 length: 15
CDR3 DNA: TGTGCCAGCAGTATAGTCCCTCTAGCGGGTAACATTCAGTACTTC
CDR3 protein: CASSIVPLAGNIQYF

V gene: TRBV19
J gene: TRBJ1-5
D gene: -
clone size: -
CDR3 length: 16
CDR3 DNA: TGTGCCAGTAGTATGCAGGCAGGGGCTTTGAATCAGCCCCAGCATTTT
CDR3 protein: CASSMQAGALNQPQHF

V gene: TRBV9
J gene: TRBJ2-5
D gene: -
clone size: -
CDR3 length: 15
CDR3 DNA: TGTGCCAGCAGCGTAGAGCCCCGGGGGTCTGAGACCCAGTACTTC
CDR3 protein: CASSVEPRGSETQYF

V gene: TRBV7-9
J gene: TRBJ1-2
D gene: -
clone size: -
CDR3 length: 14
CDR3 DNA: TGTGCCAGCAGCTTAGTAGAGGGAAGCTATGGCTACACCTTC
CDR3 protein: CASSLVEGSYGYTF

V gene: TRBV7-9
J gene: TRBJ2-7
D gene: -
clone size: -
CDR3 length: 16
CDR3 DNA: TGTGCCAGCAGCTTAGCGAACGGGGTTCGGTCCTACGAGCAGTACTTC
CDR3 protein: CASSLANGVRSYEQYF

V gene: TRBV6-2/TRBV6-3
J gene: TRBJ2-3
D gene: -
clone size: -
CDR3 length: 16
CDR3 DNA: TGTGCCAGCAGTTACTCCCGGCAGGCCCGCACAGATACGCAGTATTTT
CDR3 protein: CASSYSRQARTDTQYF

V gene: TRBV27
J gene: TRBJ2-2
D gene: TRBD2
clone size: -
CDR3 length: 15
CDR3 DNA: TGTGCCAGCAGTTTACGGGAGGGTTGGACCGGGGAGCTGTTTTTT
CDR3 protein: CASSLREGWTGELFF

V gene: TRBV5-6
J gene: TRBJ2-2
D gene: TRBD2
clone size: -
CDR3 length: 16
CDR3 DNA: TGTGCCAGCAGCTTGTATGGACTAGCGGGCACCGGGGAGCTGTTTTTT
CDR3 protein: CASSLYGLAGTGELFF

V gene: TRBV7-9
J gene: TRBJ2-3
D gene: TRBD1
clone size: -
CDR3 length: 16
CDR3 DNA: TGTGCCAGCAGCTACCCGCGGACAGGGGGCACAGATACGCAGTATTTT
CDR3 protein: CASSYPRTGGTDTQYF

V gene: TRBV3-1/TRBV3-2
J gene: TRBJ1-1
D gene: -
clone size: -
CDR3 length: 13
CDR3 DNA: TGTGCCAGCAGCAGCGGGTTTGGCACTGAAGCTTTCTTT
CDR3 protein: CASSSGFGTEAFF

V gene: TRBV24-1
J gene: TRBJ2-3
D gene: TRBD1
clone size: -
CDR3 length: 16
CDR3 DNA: TGTGCCACCAGTGAGGACAGGGTCACTAGCACAGATACGCAGTATTTT
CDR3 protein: CATSEDRVTSTDTQYF

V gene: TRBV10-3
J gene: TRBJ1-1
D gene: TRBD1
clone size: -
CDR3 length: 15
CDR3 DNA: TGTGCCATCAGTGAGGCGGGGACAGGGAACACTGAAGCTTTCTTT
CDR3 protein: CAISEAGTGNTEAFF

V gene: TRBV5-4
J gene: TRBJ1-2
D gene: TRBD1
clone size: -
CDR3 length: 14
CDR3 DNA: TGTGCCAGCAGCCCGGGGGACAGGCGAAACGGCTACACCTTC
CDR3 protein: CASSPGDRRNGYTF

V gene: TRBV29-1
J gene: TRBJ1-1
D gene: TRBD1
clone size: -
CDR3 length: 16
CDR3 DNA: TGCAGCGTTGAAGGGGACAGGGCAAACCTCAGGGGGAAAGCTTTCTTT
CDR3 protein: CSVEGDRANLRGKAFF

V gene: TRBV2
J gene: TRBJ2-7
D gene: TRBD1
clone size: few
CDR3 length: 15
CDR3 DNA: TGTGCCAGCAGATTAGACAGGGGGAGCTCCTACGAGCAGTACTTC
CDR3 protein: CASRLDRGSSYEQYF

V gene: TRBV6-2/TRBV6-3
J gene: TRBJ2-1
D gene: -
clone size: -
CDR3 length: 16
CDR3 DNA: TGTGCCAGCAGTCCCCTTGGACTCAGAAGCTACAATGAGCAGTTCTTC
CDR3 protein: CASSPLGLRSYNEQFF

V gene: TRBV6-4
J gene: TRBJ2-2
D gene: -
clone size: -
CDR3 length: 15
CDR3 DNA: TGTGCCAGCAGTGAGTGGGACACTACATCCGGGGAGCTGTTTTTT
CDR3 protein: CASSEWDTTSGELFF

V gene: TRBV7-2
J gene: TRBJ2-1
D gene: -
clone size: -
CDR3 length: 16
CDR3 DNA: TGTGCCAGCAGCCCCCTGACAGCCTTTGGAGGGAATGAGCAGTTCTTC
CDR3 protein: CASSPLTAFGGNEQFF

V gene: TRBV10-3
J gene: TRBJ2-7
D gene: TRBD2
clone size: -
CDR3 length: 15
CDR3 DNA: TGTGCCATCAGTGAGTTGACTGGCGGGAGTTGGGAGCAGTACTTC
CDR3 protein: CAISELTGGSWEQYF

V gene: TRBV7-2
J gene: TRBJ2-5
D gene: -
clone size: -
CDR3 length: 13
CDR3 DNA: TGTGCCAGCAGCTTATACTCTCTTGAGACCCAGTACTTC
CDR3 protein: CASSLYSLETQYF

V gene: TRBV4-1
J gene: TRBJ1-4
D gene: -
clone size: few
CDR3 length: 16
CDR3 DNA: TGCGCCAGCAGCCAAGTAGAGGCCGCAACTAATGAAAAACTGTTTTTT
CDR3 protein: CASSQVEAATNEKLFF